The rows below give T cell receptor beta chains drawn from one sample of a study of cytomegalovirus exposure and HLA in healthy donors. TCRdb keeps only in-frame clones here, not all; method: immunoSEQ multiplex PCR. The sample consists of roughly 98,000 clones, about four fifths of them appearing once. Sequencing used PBMCs. These receptors were collected from a woman in her sixties or seventies in good health and CMV-seropositive. The CDR3 runs from the conserved cysteine through the conserved F or W. Fields, in order: CDR3 protein, CDR3 DNA, CDR3 length, V gene, clone size, D gene, J gene. D genes are given only for firm matches. For some rows the clone size is stated as once, few or many, or as a class when expanded; others skip it.

cdr3_aa: CASSVGQGVVNEQFF
cdr3_nt: TGCGCCAGCAGTGTTGGACAGGGAGTGGTGAATGAGCAGTTCTTC
cdr3_length: 15
v_call: TRBV10-1
clone_size: NA
d_call: TRBD1
j_call: TRBJ2-1

cdr3_aa: CAISGQGATPGEQYF
cdr3_nt: TGTGCCATCAGTGGGCAGGGGGCTACCCCAGGTGAGCAGTACTTC
cdr3_length: 15
v_call: TRBV10-3
clone_size: NA
d_call: TRBD1
j_call: TRBJ2-7

cdr3_aa: CASSFPQGGNTEAFF
cdr3_nt: TGTGCCAGCAGCTTCCCACAGGGGGGGAACACTGAAGCTTTCTTT
cdr3_length: 15
v_call: TRBV7-9
clone_size: NA
d_call: TRBD1
j_call: TRBJ1-1

cdr3_aa: CASSLQSDRNPYGYTF
cdr3_nt: TGTGCCAGCAGCCTACAGTCAGACAGGAACCCCTATGGCTACACCTTC
cdr3_length: 16
v_call: TRBV7-8
clone_size: NA
d_call: NA
j_call: TRBJ1-2

cdr3_aa: CASSTIGYTDTQYF
cdr3_nt: TGCGCCAGCAGTACTATCGGGTACACAGATACGCAGTATTTT
cdr3_length: 14
v_call: TRBV5-1
clone_size: NA
d_call: NA
j_call: TRBJ2-3

cdr3_aa: CSGGAVPYGYTF
cdr3_nt: TGCAGCGGCGGGGCAGTACCGTATGGCTACACCTTC
cdr3_length: 12
v_call: TRBV29-1
clone_size: NA
d_call: NA
j_call: TRBJ1-2

cdr3_aa: CASSPGESKETQYF
cdr3_nt: TGTGCCAGCAGCCCCGGTGAGAGCAAAGAGACCCAGTACTTC
cdr3_length: 14
v_call: TRBV5-5
clone_size: NA
d_call: NA
j_call: TRBJ2-5

cdr3_aa: CASSMAGARETQYF
cdr3_nt: TGTGCCAGTAGTATGGCGGGGGCCAGGGAGACCCAGTACTTC
cdr3_length: 14
v_call: TRBV19
clone_size: NA
d_call: NA
j_call: TRBJ2-5

cdr3_aa: CASSLAQDSSGGYTF
cdr3_nt: TGCGCCAGCAGCTTGGCCCAGGACTCCTCAGGAGGCTACACCTTC
cdr3_length: 15
v_call: TRBV5-1
clone_size: NA
d_call: NA
j_call: TRBJ1-2

cdr3_aa: CASSIEAGVGYEQYF
cdr3_nt: TGTGCCAGTAGTATAGAGGCAGGGGTAGGCTACGAGCAGTACTTC
cdr3_length: 15
v_call: TRBV19
clone_size: NA
d_call: NA
j_call: TRBJ2-7

cdr3_aa: CASSLLLNSPLHF
cdr3_nt: TGTGCCAGCAGCCTACTCCTAAATTCACCCCTCCACTTT
cdr3_length: 13
v_call: TRBV6-5
clone_size: NA
d_call: NA
j_call: TRBJ1-6

cdr3_aa: CASSTHPGRADYGYTF
cdr3_nt: TGTGCCAGCAGTACACACCCGGGGAGGGCCGACTATGGCTACACCTTC
cdr3_length: 16
v_call: TRBV28
clone_size: NA
d_call: NA
j_call: TRBJ1-2

cdr3_aa: CASSLVVVSPLHF
cdr3_nt: TGTGCCAGCAGCTTAGTAGTGGTTTCACCCCTCCACTTT
cdr3_length: 13
v_call: TRBV7-9
clone_size: once
d_call: NA
j_call: TRBJ1-6

cdr3_aa: CASSLAGGGKAFF
cdr3_nt: TGTGCCAGCAGCTTAGCAGGGGGTGGTAAAGCTTTCTTT
cdr3_length: 13
v_call: TRBV11-2
clone_size: NA
d_call: TRBD1
j_call: TRBJ1-1

cdr3_aa: CASNLGRGSVRQETQYF
cdr3_nt: TGTGCCAGCAACCTCGGCAGGGGAAGTGTACGACAAGAGACCCAGTACTTC
cdr3_length: 17
v_call: TRBV5-4
clone_size: few
d_call: NA
j_call: TRBJ2-5

cdr3_aa: CASIRSPGLNNQPQHF
cdr3_nt: TGTGCCAGCATACGATCACCGGGACTGAACAATCAGCCCCAGCATTTT
cdr3_length: 16
v_call: TRBV25-1
clone_size: once
d_call: NA
j_call: TRBJ1-5

cdr3_aa: CSVVRDRTNTEAFF
cdr3_nt: TGCAGCGTTGTGAGAGACAGGACGAACACTGAAGCTTTCTTT
cdr3_length: 14
v_call: TRBV29-1
clone_size: NA
d_call: NA
j_call: TRBJ1-1

cdr3_aa: CAWSLRLANEKLFF
cdr3_nt: TGTGCCTGGAGTCTCCGGTTAGCTAATGAAAAACTGTTTTTT
cdr3_length: 14
v_call: TRBV30
clone_size: NA
d_call: NA
j_call: TRBJ1-4